This T cell receptor (beta chain) was sequenced during a study of CD8 T cells in ankylosing spondylitis. TCRdb recomputed calls from the 5' RACE reads with MiXCR, one row per CDR3 protein. The table records 40,000 to 50,000 distinct CDR3 sequences, around 2.9% of them present only once. Trimming took off 0 bases at V and 2 bases at J, with 12 bases between the two ends. Looked up from germline, CDR1 is SGDLS and CDR2 is YYNGEE. The CDR3 consists of 16 residues. This clonotype was recorded many times. The chain links TRBV9 to TRBJ1-3; D possibly corresponds to TRBD1 (6 bases). The TCR comes from a male donor with ankylosing spondylitis or in good health (not recorded which). The sample was blood, either unsorted or a sorted T cell fraction (not recorded which). The CDR3 DNA sequence: TGTGCCAGCAGCGTAGTTTCACAGGGCGCTGGAAACACCATATATTTT. Translation: CASSVVSQGAGNTIYF.